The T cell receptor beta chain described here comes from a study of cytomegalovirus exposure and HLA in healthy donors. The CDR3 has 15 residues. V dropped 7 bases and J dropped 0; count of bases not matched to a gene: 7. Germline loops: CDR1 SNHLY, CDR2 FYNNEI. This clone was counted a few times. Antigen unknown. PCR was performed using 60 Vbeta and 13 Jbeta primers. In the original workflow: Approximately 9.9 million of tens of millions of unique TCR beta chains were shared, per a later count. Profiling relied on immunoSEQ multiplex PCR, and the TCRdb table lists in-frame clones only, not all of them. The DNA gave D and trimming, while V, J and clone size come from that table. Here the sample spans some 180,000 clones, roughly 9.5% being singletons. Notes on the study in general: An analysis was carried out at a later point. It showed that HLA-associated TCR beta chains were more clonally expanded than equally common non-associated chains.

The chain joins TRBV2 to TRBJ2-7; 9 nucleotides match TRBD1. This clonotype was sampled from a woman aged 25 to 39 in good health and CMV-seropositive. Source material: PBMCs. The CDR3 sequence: CASNGQGRVSYEQYF. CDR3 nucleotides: TGTGCCAGCAACGGACAGGGGAGGGTCTCCTACGAGCAGTACTTC.